This TCR beta chain was recovered during a study of cytomegalovirus exposure and HLA in healthy donors. CDR1 is LGHNT and CDR2 is FRNRAP in the germline V gene. This CDR3 contains 14 residues. The PCR employed 60 Vbeta primers together with 13 Jbeta primers. The data were produced by immunoSEQ multiplex PCR, yet TCRdb's version contains in-frame clones alone and is incomplete. The data show about 150,000 clones, 70% to 90% seen once. This clonotype was obtained from a girl aged 10 to 17 in good health and CMV-seropositive. Sequenced material: PBMCs. This chain links TRBV12-5 with TRBJ2-5; a weak D match, TRBD1 (5 bases). The DNA end lines up better with TRBJ2-7; the J call may be wrong. This CDR3 reads CASGLVTAAYEQYF. As DNA, the CDR3 is TGTGCTAGTGGTTTGGTGACAGCCGCCTACGAGCAGTACTTC.